These 11 T cell receptor beta chains were sequenced from one sample in a study of T cells expressing NK-cell markers. TCRdb re-called the 5' RACE reads and gives one entry per CDR3 protein, without DNA. The listing contains approximately 550,000 distinct CDR3 sequences. What was sequenced was blood T cells: a sorted CD56 or NKG2C T cell subset, CD4+ or CD8+ T cells, or bulk PBMC T cells (not recorded which). These receptor sequences come from a man aged 18 to 29 in good health.

V gene TRBV21-1 combines with J gene TRBJ1-4. TRBV21-1 is a pseudogene segment. The CDR3 covers 14 residues. CDR3 sequence: CASSKGSGNEKLFF.

J is TRBJ1-1 and V is TRBV19; lacking DNA, the TRBD1 call made by TCRdb goes unchecked. The CDR3 is made up of 13 amino acids. The germline V gene encodes CDR1 LNHDA and CDR2 SQIVND (reference sequence). CDR3 sequence: CASSIEEGDPAFF.

The chain links TRBV3-1 to TRBJ2-3; TCRdb picks TRBD1, but there is no DNA to check that call. Germline assignment: CDR1 LGHDT and CDR2 YNNKEL (reference sequence). This CDR3 is built from 16 residues. CDR3: CASSRIQGTSTDTQYF.

The genes are TRBV12-3 or TRBV12-4 and TRBJ2-1; TCRdb's assignment of TRBD1 cannot be checked, as there is no DNA. The CDR3 contains 17 residues. CDR3 sequence reads: CASSSRTGPSGYNEQFF.

V gene TRBV6-5 combines with J gene TRBJ2-3. The CDR3 spans 15 residues. In germline, CDR1 is MNHEY, CDR2 SVGAGI. CDR3 sequence: CASSYGVLGTDTQYF.

The chain joins TRBV4-1 to TRBJ2-5. The length of the CDR3 is 13 residues. Germline assignment: CDR1 MGHRA and CDR2 YSYEKL. The CDR3 spells CASSLYIQETQYF.

The chain carries TRBV6-4 and TRBJ2-3; TCRdb picks TRBD2, but there is no DNA to check that call. The CDR3 has 16 amino acids. Looked up from germline, CDR1 is MRHNA and CDR2 is SNTAGT. CDR3 amino acids: CASSDTLAGVADTQYF.

The chain has TRBV29-1 and TRBJ1-2; the TCRdb call, TRBD1, lacks DNA for checking. The CDR3 spans 12 residues. The germline V gene has CDR1 SQVTM and CDR2 ANQGSEA. The CDR3 loop is CSVWTGNYGYTF. The full variable domain, with the rest looked up from reference TRBV29-1 and TRBJ1-2, is SAVISQKPSRDICQRGTSLTIQCQVDSQVTMMFWYRQQPGQSLTLIATANQGSEATYESGFVIDKFPISRPNLTFSTLTVSNMSPEDSSIYLCSVWTGNYGYTFGSGTRLTVV.

The chain uses TRBV27 and TRBJ2-7; TCRdb proposes TRBD1, but this gene call is untestable without DNA. Germline CDR1 reads MNHEY; CDR2 reads SMNVEV (reference sequence). CDR3 length equals 14 residues. This chain's CDR3 is CASSLSMGQLEQYF.

This sequence joins TRBV5-1 and TRBJ2-3; TCRdb reports TRBD1, a call that lacks DNA to check it against. CDR1 is SGHRS, CDR2 YFSETQ, per germline. The CDR3 loop spans 14 amino acids. The CDR3 here is CASSLKGAPDTQYF.

V is TRBV6-2 or TRBV6-3 and J is TRBJ2-3. CDR1 is MNHEY, CDR2 SVGEGT, per germline. This CDR3 has 16 amino acids. CDR3 in amino acids: CASRGLRGSSTDTQYF.